The 15 T cell receptor delta chains presented below share a single source sample, sequenced in a study of Vδ1+ human thymocytes. Broader study findings: Thymic TRG and TRD repertoires appeared highly polyclonal.

Sequences come from RNA converted to cDNA by reverse transcription. CDR3 amplicons came from multiplex PCR with pooled V-gene forward and constant-region reverse primers. TCRdb redid the clone calls on the multiplex PCR reads with CATT. The table lists 70,000 to 90,000 delta-chain clones, about 35% of them singletons, with 0.2% to 0.3% in the top ten. These receptors have no identified antigens. Specimen: Vdelta1+ gamma-delta thymocytes from the thymus. Subset here: FACS-sorted CD3+ TCRalphabeta- TCRVdelta1+ TCRVdelta2- thymocytes. Receptors originate from a boy under two years old who had congenital heart surgery.

As for this clone: Other DNA sequences in the sample encode the same CDR3. The chain couples TRDV1 to TRDJ1; 10 bases are shared with TRDD3. Looked up from germline, CDR1 is TSWWSYY and CDR2 is QGS. The length of the CDR3 is 21 residues. The trim removed 0 bases at V and 0 bases at J, leaving 16 bases unmatched. The CDR3 region is CALGELGYWGITPSYTDKLIF. The CDR3 coding sequence is TGTGCTCTTGGGGAACTAGGGTACTGGGGGATCACGCCCTCGTACACCGATAAACTCATCTTT.

The gene calls are TRDV1 and TRDJ1, with a tentative D call TRDD3 (6 bases). CDR3 length: 20 residues. Germline CDR1 TSWWSYY, CDR2 QGS. The V end was cut by 0 bases, the J end by 5 bases, with 28 bases between. DNA for the CDR3: TGTGCTCTTGGGGAACTTCGGGGGACCGGCTCCGAACCGCTGGGAGATAAACTCATCTTT. Protein product: CALGELRGTGSEPLGDKLIF.

This chain uses TRDV1 with TRDJ1, with 7 bases aligning to TRDD3. Germline CDR1 TSWWSYY, CDR2 QGS. This CDR3 has 18 residues. The J segment lost 0 bases and the V segment lost 2 bases, leaving 12 bases of the junction unmatched. CDR3 nucleotide sequence: TGTGCTCTTGGGGAAAGGGGGCCTCTGGGGGGATACACCGATAAACTCATCTTT. Translation gives CALGERGPLGGYTDKLIF.

Worth noting for this clone: With a much larger clone just one base away, this may be a read error. This chain joins TRDV2 and TRDJ1; D not certain. The CDR3 runs to 10 residues. The germline gives CDR1 GEAIGNYY, CDR2 EKD. V lost 6 bases to trimming and J lost 5 bases, with 6 bases between them. Here the CDR3 reads CACTVDKLIF. Written as DNA, the CDR3 is TGTGCCTGTACGGTTGATAAACTCATCTTT.

A few counts support this clone. This rearrangement joins TRDV1 to TRDJ1, with 10 bases that match TRDD3. Trimming at V came to 4 bases and at J to 2 bases, leaving 28 bases not matched to a gene. This CDR3 spans 23 amino acids. CDR1 TSWWSYY and CDR2 QGS come from the germline V gene. The CDR3 sequence is CALGASYTFLPSLNWGITDKLIF. The CDR3 bases are TGTGCTCTTGGGGCAAGCTATACTTTCCTACCTAGCCTTAACTGGGGGATTACCGATAAACTCATCTTT.

A word on this clone: This same CDR3 is encoded by further DNA sequences in the sample. The gene calls are TRDV1 and TRDJ1; weak D call: TRDD2 (7 bases). V gave up 2 bases and J gave up 0 bases, with 22 bases separating them. The CDR3 length is 19 residues. CDR1 and CDR2 (germline): TSWWSYY, QGS. The chain's CDR3 is CALGEVPTSLGTHTDKLIF. In DNA, the CDR3 is TGTGCTCTTGGGGAAGTTCCTACGTCTCTGGGGACGCACACCGATAAACTCATCTTT.

Points on this clone: The germline gene is not matched at one end of the junction; a read error may be the cause. The chain employs TRDV1 and TRDJ1, with 12 bases that match TRDD3. From germline, CDR1 is TSWWSYY and CDR2 QGS. The CDR3 is made up of 18 amino acids. The CDR3 loop reads CALGELPQTGGYTDKLIF. The CDR3 DNA is TGTGCTCTTGGGGAACTCCCGCAAACTGGGGGATACACGGATAAACTCATCTTT.

V is TRDV1 and J is TRDJ1; TRDD3 agrees at 9 bases. CDR1 is TSWWSYY, CDR2 QGS, per germline. CDR3 length: 19 residues. Trimming removed 3 bases from V and 10 bases from J; junction bases left unmatched: 24. CDR3 region: CALGDFSCLGSAGGSRLIF. CDR3 in DNA: TGTGCTCTTGGGGACTTCTCCTGCCTAGGGTCGGCTGGGGGATCTAGACTCATCTTT.

This chain uses TRDV1 with TRDJ1, with 11 positions matching TRDD3. V shed 0 bases and J 0 bases; nucleotides not matched to a gene: 15. The CDR3 has 21 residues. In germline, CDR1 is TSWWSYY, CDR2 QGS. The CDR3 reads CALGELRHYWGIEVHTDKLIF. DNA for the CDR3: TGTGCTCTTGGGGAACTCAGACATTACTGGGGGATAGAGGTCCACACCGATAAACTCATCTTT.

The chain uses TRDV1 and TRDJ1; 9 bases align to TRDD2. Germline V gene data show CDR1 as TSWWSYY and CDR2 as QGS. There are 22 residues in the CDR3. V was clipped by 6 bases and J by 3 bases; unmatched bases: 29. The CDR3 region has the DNA TGTGCTCTTGGCCCGAACCCCCTTCCTACGGTGCGGGATAGTATGGGGGCCGATAAACTCATCTTT. Residues: CALGPNPLPTVRDSMGADKLIF.

The V call is TRDV1, the J call TRDJ1; D perhaps matches TRDD3 (6 bases). The germline V gene encodes CDR1 TSWWSYY and CDR2 QGS. V was clipped by 0 bases and J by 0 bases, with 20 bases between them. This CDR3 region has 19 residues. CDR3: CALGELPRLRDNDTDKLIF. Here the CDR3 DNA reads TGTGCTCTTGGGGAACTCCCCCGACTGAGGGATAATGACACCGATAAACTCATCTTT.

The chain couples TRDV1 to TRDJ1; D is unresolved. CDR3 length: 21 residues. The germline V gene has CDR1 TSWWSYY and CDR2 QGS. V dropped 5 bases and J dropped 2 bases, with 33 bases sitting between them. The CDR3: CALGSVGNKFTSPLETDKLIF. The CDR3 region has the DNA TGTGCTCTTGGGTCCGTTGGGAATAAGTTTACATCCCCACTTGAAACCGATAAACTCATCTTT.

The rearrangement links TRDV1 to TRDJ1, with TRDD3 matching 8 bases. In germline, CDR1 is TSWWSYY, CDR2 QGS. This CDR3 spans 19 amino acids. V was pared by 1 base and J by 5 bases, with 18 bases of the junction left unmatched. The DNA for the CDR3 is TGTGCTCTTGGGGAACGATCCTCCCCGTGGGGGATTATGTGGGATAAACTCATCTTT. Its translation is CALGERSSPWGIMWDKLIF.

The chain couples TRDV1 to TRDJ1; TRDD3 matches 8 bases. CDR1 is TSWWSYY, CDR2 QGS, per germline. V shed 2 bases and J 0 bases; nucleotides not matched to a gene: 14. The CDR3 spans 19 residues. The CDR3, as DNA: TGTGCTCTTGGGGAATGGGAAAGTACTGGGGGCCTTTACACCGATAAACTCATCTTT. Translating it yields CALGEWESTGGLYTDKLIF.

This clone has a handful of counts. V gene TRDV1 combines with J gene TRDJ1; 8 bases are shared with TRDD3. This CDR3 region has 19 residues. CDR1 and CDR2 from the germline V gene are TSWWSYY and QGS. With V trimmed by 0 bases and J by 10 bases, 22 bases remained unmatched. The CDR3 here is CALGELRRGVDWGPRLLIF. The CDR3 nucleotides read TGTGCTCTTGGGGAACTAAGGCGTGGGGTAGACTGGGGGCCCCGACTACTCATCTTT.